The table lists the clone carrying this TCR beta chain with a few counts. As yet, its antigen is unknown. These data originate in a study of blood T cells in healthy people across ages. Whole-study findings and limits: There were more naive CD4+ cells and higher diversity in long-lived donors than in aged donors.

PCR was performed a second time for about 7 to 12 cycles using a sample-barcoded 5' primer and a J-beta primer mix. A single record per CDR3 protein comes from TCRdb applying MiXCR to the 5' RACE reads. The sample yields about 800,000 distinct CDR3 sequences, around 25% seen once. Trimming removed 5 bases from V and 3 bases from J; junction bases left unmatched: 15. The CDR3 is made up of 19 amino acids. Germline CDR1 MNHNS, CDR2 SASEGT. These data were also filed under a second study, of T cells of mothers and their children. According to that study: The study sampled a few healthy Caucasian mothers and their six children. The study found thymic selection shapes TCR recombination output similarly in related and unrelated pairs. Mothers and children who were related shared slightly more overlap than unrelated pairs, but not significantly more.

The sequenced material came from blood. The TCR sequence derives from a boy between 10 and 17 years old in good health. The chain joins TRBV6-1 to TRBJ2-4; 11 bases are shared with TRBD2. The CDR3 DNA reads as TGTGCCAGCAGTCAAGGTTATCTAGCGGGAGGCGAAGACAAAAACATTCAGTACTTC. The encoded protein is CASSQGYLAGGEDKNIQYF.